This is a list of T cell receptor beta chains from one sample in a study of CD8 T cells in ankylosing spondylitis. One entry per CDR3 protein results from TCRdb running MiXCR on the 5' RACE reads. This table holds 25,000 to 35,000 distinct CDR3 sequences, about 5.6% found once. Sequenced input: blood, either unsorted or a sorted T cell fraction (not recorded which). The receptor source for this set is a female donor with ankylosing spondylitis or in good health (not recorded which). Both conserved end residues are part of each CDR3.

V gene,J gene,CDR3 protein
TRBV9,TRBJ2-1,CASSDLRTSGKNEQFF
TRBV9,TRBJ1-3,CASSSPPMRGNTIYF
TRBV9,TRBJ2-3,CASSVSPSSTDTQYF
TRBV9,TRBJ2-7,CASSVGGTRAYEQYF
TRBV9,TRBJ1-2,CASSTTGGYGYTF
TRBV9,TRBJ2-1,CASSAGLKIYNEQFF
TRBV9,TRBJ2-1,CASSVGTGRNEQFF
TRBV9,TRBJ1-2,CASSVGQGAGYGYTF
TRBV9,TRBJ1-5,CASSRDSLNQPQHF
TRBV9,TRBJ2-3,CASSVAGTGGTDTQYF
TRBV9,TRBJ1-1,CASSGGTVSPNTEAFF
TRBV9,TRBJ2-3,CASSRHSRLAITDTQYF
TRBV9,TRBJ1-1,CASSVLGQGNTEAFF
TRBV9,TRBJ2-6,CASSVGVSYSGANVLTF
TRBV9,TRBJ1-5,CARRSNTGELNQPQHF
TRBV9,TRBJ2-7,CASGVSPAYEQYF
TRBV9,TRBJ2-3,CASGGVGTDTQYF
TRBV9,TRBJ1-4,CASSAPGEKLFF
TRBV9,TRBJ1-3,CASSVNPLASGLSGNTIYF
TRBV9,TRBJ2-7,CASSAGTAVPFEQYF
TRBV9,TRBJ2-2,CASSQGTGELFF
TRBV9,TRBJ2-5,CASSADPWAGGETQYF
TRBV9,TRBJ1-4,CASSVGAATNEKLFF
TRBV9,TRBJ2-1,CASSGMSGGNNEQFF
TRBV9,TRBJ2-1,CASSATGLGAYNEQFF
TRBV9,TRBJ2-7,CASSVEIGSYEQYF
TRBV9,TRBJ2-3,CASSVEGTSTDTQYF
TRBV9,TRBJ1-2,CASSVRQGNGYTF
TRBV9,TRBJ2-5,CASSKGLAAQETQYF
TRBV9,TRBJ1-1,CASSVGSSTEAFF
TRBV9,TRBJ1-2,CASSPQRTGGAGGYTF
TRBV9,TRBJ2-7,CASSVAGGSSYEQYF
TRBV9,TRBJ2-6,CASSVAVPGANVLTF
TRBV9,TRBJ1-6,CASSPQVGRNNSPLHF
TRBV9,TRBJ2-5,CASSVGGGASETQYF
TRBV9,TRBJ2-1,CASSRLAASYNEQFF
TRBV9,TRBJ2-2,CASSVELASTGELFF
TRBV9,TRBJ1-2,CASSTPWGRNYGYTF
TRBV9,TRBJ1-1,CASSPQLYTEAFF
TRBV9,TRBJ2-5,CASSPDIGLAGETQYF
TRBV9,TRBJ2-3,CASSVFIVDTQYF
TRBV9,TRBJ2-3,CASSPTLSTDTQYF